This TCR beta chain was captured in a study of T cells in Graves' hyperthyroidism and ophthalmopathy. Worth noting for this clonotype: A much larger clone differs from this one at a single base, so this may be a read error.

In germline, CDR1 is SGHKS, CDR2 YYEKEE (reference sequence). The CDR3 extends over 19 amino acids. Patients aged 18 to 65 with hyperthyroidism were newly diagnosed, with duration under 2 months. The PBMCs were sourced from fresh peripheral blood (about 9.6 ml). Amplification yielded TCR beta CDR3 regions, with RNA transcripts as the source. In the first-round RT-PCR of the TCR CDR3, the HTBI primer set was used. TCRdb used MiXCR to reprocess the multiplex PCR reads, holding one entry per CDR3 protein. The repertoire holds 650,000 to 750,000 distinct CDR3 sequences, 13% to 15% seen once, with 10% in the top ten.

V gene TRBV5-5 combines with J gene TRBJ2-3; TRBD2 matches at 12 bases. The receptor was derived from a woman under 30 with Graves' hyperthyroidism. Sample: blood. This CDR3 reads CTSSLVRLAGDGTTDTQYF. CDR3 coding DNA: TGTACCAGCAGCTTGGTCCGACTAGCGGGAGACGGGACGACAGATACGCAGTATTTT.